This TCR beta chain was captured in a study of blood T cell repertoires in COVID-19. Sequencing used immunoSEQ multiplex PCR; TCRdb keeps in-frame clones, though not all of them. The sample lists about 160,000 clones, roughly 90% occurring once. The CDR3 has 15 amino acids. V gave up 1 base and J gave up 5 bases, with 12 bases separating them. Germline CDR1 LGHNA, CDR2 YNFKEQ. What was sequenced was peripheral blood. The receptor was isolated from a man in his fifties with acute or convalescent COVID-19. V and J are TRBV4-2 and TRBJ2-1; unclear D gene. This CDR3 is CASSQGPTSDNEQFF. As DNA, the CDR3 is TGTGCCAGCAGCCAAGGTCCCACGTCGGACAATGAGCAGTTCTTC.